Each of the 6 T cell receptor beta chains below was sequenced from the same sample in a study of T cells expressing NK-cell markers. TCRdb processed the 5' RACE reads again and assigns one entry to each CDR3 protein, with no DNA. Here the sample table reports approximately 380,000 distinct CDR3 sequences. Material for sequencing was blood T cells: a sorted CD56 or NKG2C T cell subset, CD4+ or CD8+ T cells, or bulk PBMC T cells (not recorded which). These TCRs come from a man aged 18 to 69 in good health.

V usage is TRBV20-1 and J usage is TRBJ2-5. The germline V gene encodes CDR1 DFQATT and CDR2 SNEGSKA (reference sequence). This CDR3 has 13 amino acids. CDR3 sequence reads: CSARDSWQETQYF.

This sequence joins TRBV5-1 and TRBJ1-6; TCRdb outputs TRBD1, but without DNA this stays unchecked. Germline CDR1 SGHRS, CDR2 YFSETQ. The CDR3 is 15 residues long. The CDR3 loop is CASSPGTGGDSPLHF.

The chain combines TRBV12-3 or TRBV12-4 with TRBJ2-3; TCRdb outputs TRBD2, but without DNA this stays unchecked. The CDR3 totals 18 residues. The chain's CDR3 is CASSLAGSGGTGTDTQYF.

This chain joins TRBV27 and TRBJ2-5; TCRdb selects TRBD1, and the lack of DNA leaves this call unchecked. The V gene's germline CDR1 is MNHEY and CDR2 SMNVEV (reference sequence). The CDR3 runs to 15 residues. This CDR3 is CASSFPGPPWGTQYF.

The CDR3 loop reads CASSPRGPREDGYTF. The rearrangement joins TRBV18 to TRBJ1-2. Germline V CDR1 and CDR2: KGHSH, LQKENI. The CDR3 loop spans 15 amino acids.

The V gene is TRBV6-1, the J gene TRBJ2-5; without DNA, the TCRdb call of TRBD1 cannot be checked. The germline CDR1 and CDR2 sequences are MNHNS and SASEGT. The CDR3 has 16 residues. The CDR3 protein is CASRGTGGAGQETQYF.